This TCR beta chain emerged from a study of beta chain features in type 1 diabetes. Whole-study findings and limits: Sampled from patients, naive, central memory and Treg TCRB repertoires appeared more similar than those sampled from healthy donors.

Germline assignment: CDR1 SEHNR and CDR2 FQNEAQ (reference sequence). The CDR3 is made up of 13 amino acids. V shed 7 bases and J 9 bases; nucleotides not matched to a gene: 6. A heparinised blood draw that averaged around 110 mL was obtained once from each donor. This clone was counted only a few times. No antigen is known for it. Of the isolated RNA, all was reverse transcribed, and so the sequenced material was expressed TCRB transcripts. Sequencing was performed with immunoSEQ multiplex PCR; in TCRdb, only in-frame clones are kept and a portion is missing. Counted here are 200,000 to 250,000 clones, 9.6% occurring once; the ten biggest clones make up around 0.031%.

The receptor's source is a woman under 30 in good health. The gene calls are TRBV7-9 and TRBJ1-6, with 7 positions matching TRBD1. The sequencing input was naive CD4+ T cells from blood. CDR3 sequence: CASTGTASSPLHF. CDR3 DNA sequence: TGTGCCAGCACCGGGACAGCGAGTTCACCCCTCCACTTT. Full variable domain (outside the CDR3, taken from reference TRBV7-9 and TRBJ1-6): DTGVSQNPRHKITKRGQNVTFRCDPISEHNRLYWYRQTLGQGPEFLTYFQNEAQLEKSRLLSDRFSAERPKGSFSTLEIQRTEQGDSAMYLCASTGTASSPLHFGNGTRLTVT.